This T cell receptor beta chain stems from a study of cytotoxic CD8 clonotypes in ibrutinib-treated CLL. Overall study context: The response samples were taken once patients had been treated for a median of about 12 months, range 6 to 36. There were, on average, around 260,000 productive templates and some 90,000 productive rearrangements per sample.

Researchers set a sequencing depth target of 1 in 200,000 to 1 in 1 million T cells. Some clones are missing from TCRdb's copy, which holds only in-frame ones; the method was immunoSEQ multiplex PCR. This sample has roughly 130,000 clones, with about 80% found just once. CDR3 length: 11 amino acids. From germline, CDR1 is MNHEY and CDR2 SVGAGI. About this clone: This probably arose from a read error, given a far larger clone one base away.

The starting material was PBMCs, obtained after 12 months of ibrutinib treatment. This receptor was identified in a human donor with chronic lymphocytic leukemia. The chain joins TRBV6-5 to TRBJ2-1; a weak D match, TRBD1 (5 bases). CDR3: CAISSGNEQFF. The CDR3 DNA reads as TGTGCCATCAGTTCAGGGAATGAGCAGTTCTTC.